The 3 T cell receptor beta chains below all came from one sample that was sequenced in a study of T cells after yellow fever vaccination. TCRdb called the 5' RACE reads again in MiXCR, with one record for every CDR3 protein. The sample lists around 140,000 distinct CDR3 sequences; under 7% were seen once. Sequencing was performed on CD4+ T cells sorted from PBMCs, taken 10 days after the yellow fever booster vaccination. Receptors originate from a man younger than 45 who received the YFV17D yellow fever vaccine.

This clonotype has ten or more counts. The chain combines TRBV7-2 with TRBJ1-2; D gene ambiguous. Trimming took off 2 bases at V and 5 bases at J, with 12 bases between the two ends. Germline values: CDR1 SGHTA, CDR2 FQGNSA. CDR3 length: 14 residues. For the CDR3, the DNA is TGTGCCAGCAGCTTACCTCCGACGTCGTATGGCTACACCTTC. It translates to CASSLPPTSYGYTF.

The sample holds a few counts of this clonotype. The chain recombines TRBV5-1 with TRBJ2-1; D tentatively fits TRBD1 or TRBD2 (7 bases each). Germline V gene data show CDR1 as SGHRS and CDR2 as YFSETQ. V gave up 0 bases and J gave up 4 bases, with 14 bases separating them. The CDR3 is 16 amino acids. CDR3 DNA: TGCGCCAGCAGCTTGGCAGGGGGGGTTAAATACAATGAGCAGTTCTTC. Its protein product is CASSLAGGVKYNEQFF.

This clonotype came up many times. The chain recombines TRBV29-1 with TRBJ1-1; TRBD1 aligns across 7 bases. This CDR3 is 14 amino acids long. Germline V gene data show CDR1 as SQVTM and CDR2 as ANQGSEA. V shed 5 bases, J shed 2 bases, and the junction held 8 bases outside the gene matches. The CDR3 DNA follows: TGCAGCGTTCAACGCGCAGGGGGAAACACTGAAGCTTTCTTT. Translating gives CSVQRAGGNTEAFF.